This TCR beta chain was documented in a study of blood T cell repertoires in COVID-19. Study-wide background: COVID-19 samples, acute and convalescent, were from the United States, Italy and Spain. T cells, B-cell-depleted T cells, or PBMCs provided the cDNA or gDNA that served as material.

Authors' data handling: Estimation of nucleated cell counts was performed using reference gene primer amplification. Data came from immunoSEQ multiplex PCR; TCRdb stores just in-frame clones and leaves some out. Clone size and the V and J calls come from that table; the DNA yielded D and trimming. This table has approximately 120,000 clones, roughly 88% appearing once. The CDR3 is made up of 13 amino acids. Per the germline V gene, CDR1 is LNHDA and CDR2 is SQIVND (reference sequence). With 4 bases clipped from V and 11 bases from J, the junction kept 7 bases outside the gene matches. Sequenced input: peripheral blood. The rearrangement uses TRBV19 and TRBJ1-5; TRBD1 matches at 8 bases. The receptor was isolated from a woman older than 75 with active or convalescent COVID-19. In nucleotides, the CDR3 is TGTGCCAGTAGTACTGAGACAGGGGCGTCCCAGCATTTT. Protein: CASSTETGASQHF.